The rows below give T cell receptor beta chains drawn from one sample of a study of blood T cells in healthy people across ages. Each CDR3 protein gets one entry after TCRdb re-called the 5' RACE reads with MiXCR. The sample shows about 1.4 million distinct CDR3 sequences, roughly 60% of them seen only once. Sequencing was carried out using blood. The source is a man between 18 and 29 years old in good health. The CDR3 runs from the conserved cysteine through the conserved F or W. A D gene is named only where the DNA matches it firmly. Expanded clones are given a class, and other clones once, few, many or no size at all.

v_gene	d_gene	j_gene	abundance	CDR3nt	CDR3aa
TRBV7-9	NA	TRBJ2-7	NA	TGTGCCAGCAGCACCACAGGCAGGAGCTCCTACGAGCAGTACTTC	CASSTTGRSSYEQYF
TRBV7-2	NA	TRBJ1-4	few	TGTGCCAGCAGCTTACAATCTAATGAAAAACTGTTTTTT	CASSLQSNEKLFF
TRBV7-9	TRBD1	TRBJ2-7	NA	TGTGCCAGCAGCTTAGTGGGGGACAGAACCTACGAGCAGTACTTC	CASSLVGDRTYEQYF
TRBV4-3	NA	TRBJ1-2	NA	TGCGCCAGCAGCCCTTTACTGCTCAGGGAGGGCGGCTACACCTTC	CASSPLLLREGGYTF
TRBV4-2	NA	TRBJ1-1	NA	TGTGCCAGCTGCCAGACAGACGGGGACACTGAAGCTTTCTTT	CASCQTDGDTEAFF
TRBV7-2	TRBD2	TRBJ2-2	few	TGTGCCAGCAGCTCCGGCCCGGGAGGGCCCGGGGAGCTGTTTTTT	CASSSGPGGPGELFF
TRBV6-5	TRBD2	TRBJ2-3	NA	TGTGCCAGCAAGGCAGCGGGGCCCATTGGAGATACGCAGTATTTT	CASKAAGPIGDTQYF
TRBV6-5	NA	TRBJ1-2	few	TGTGCCAGCAGTCCGGGACGCCGCTATGGCTACACCTTC	CASSPGRRYGYTF
TRBV7-9	TRBD1	TRBJ2-1	NA	TGTGCCAGCAGAACAGGACAGGGTTCCTACAATGAGCAGTTCTTC	CASRTGQGSYNEQFF
TRBV11-2	TRBD1	TRBJ2-1	NA	TGTGCCAGCAGCTCCCCGGGACAGGGGGTCTACAATGAGCAGTTCTTC	CASSSPGQGVYNEQFF
TRBV4-1	TRBD2	TRBJ2-4	NA	TGCGCCAGCAGCCAAGACCTGACTAGCGGGAGTGGGATCTACAATGAGCAGTACTTC	CASSQDLTSGSGIYNEQYF
TRBV11-2	TRBD1	TRBJ1-2	once	TGTGCCAGCAGCTTAGCAACGCGGGGACAGCCTAACTATGGCTACACCTTC	CASSLATRGQPNYGYTF
TRBV6-6	NA	TRBJ2-7	NA	TGTGCCAGCAGTTACCTACCCACAGCGCTAGTGGACTACGAGCAGTACTTC	CASSYLPTALVDYEQYF
TRBV9	NA	TRBJ1-6	few	TGTGCCAGCAGCGTAGGGAGGGCAAAGGAGTCACCCCTCCACTTT	CASSVGRAKESPLHF
TRBV30	NA	TRBJ2-1	once	TGTGCCTGGAGTGTGGGCGCCAATGAGCAGTTCTTC	CAWSVGANEQFF
TRBV2	TRBD2	TRBJ2-7	NA	TGTGCCAGCAAAGAGCAGAGCGGGGGTTCGGGCGAGCAGTACTTC	CASKEQSGGSGEQYF
TRBV20-1	NA	TRBJ2-7	NA	TGCAGTGCTAGGACACTACAGGCCCCCTACGAGCAGTACTTC	CSARTLQAPYEQYF
TRBV10-2	NA	TRBJ1-6	NA	TGCGCCAGCAGTGAACACCCTTCACCCCTCCACTTT	CASSEHPSPLHF
TRBV7-2	NA	TRBJ2-1	NA	TGTGCCAGCAGCTTAGGGCTAGCGAACGATGAGCAGTTCTTC	CASSLGLANDEQFF
TRBV6-5	NA	TRBJ2-7	few	TGTGCCAGCAGTCTCATGGGACGGACGAGTTACGAGCAGTACTTC	CASSLMGRTSYEQYF
TRBV20-1	TRBD2	TRBJ2-1	NA	TGCAGTGCCGAGGGACTAGCGGACTTCTACAATGAGCAATTCTTC	CSAEGLADFYNEQFF
TRBV7-4	NA	TRBJ2-3	NA	TGTGCCAGCAGCACCTACGAGGGAGATGGGGATACGCAGTATTTT	CASSTYEGDGDTQYF
TRBV12-3/TRBV12-4	NA	TRBJ1-2	NA	TGTGCCAGCAGTGTTCAAGGACTCCATGGCTACACCTTC	CASSVQGLHGYTF
TRBV10-3	TRBD1	TRBJ1-5	NA	TGTGCCATCAGTGAGTCTGATACGGACAGGGGGCTGAATCAGCCCCAGCATTTT	CAISESDTDRGLNQPQHF
TRBV29-1	NA	TRBJ1-2	NA	TGCAGCGTTATCCTCCCTAACAGTGGTTGGTATGGCTACACCTTC	CSVILPNSGWYGYTF
TRBV6-2/TRBV6-3	NA	TRBJ2-5	many	TGTGCCAGCAGTTGGCGAGAGACCCAGTACTTC	CASSWRETQYF
TRBV20-1	NA	TRBJ2-7	NA	TGCAGTTCCCTAGGTGCGGACGGCCAGTACGAGCAGTACTTC	CSSLGADGQYEQYF
TRBV4-3	NA	TRBJ2-4	NA	TGCGCCAGCAGCCAAGATCTTCTTCCGCAACCACTAGCCAAAAACATTCAGTACTTC	CASSQDLLPQPLAKNIQYF